The rows below give T cell receptor beta chains drawn from one sample of a study of beta chain features in type 1 diabetes. The table came from immunoSEQ multiplex PCR; TCRdb's copy has only in-frame clones and leaves some out. The top ten hold roughly 0.015% of the sample, which has approximately 280,000 clones, about 15% seen once. Material for sequencing was naive CD4+ T cells from blood. The receptor source for this set is a man in his late teens or twenties with type 1 diabetes. Both conserved end residues are trimmed from each CDR3. Fields, in order: V gene, J gene, CDR3 protein.

TRBV4-1,TRBJ2-7,ASSLGLAGSYEQY
TRBV7-2,TRBJ2-7,ASSPSGGPSYEQY
TRBV29-1,TRBJ2-5,SVGRAGETQY
TRBV5-1,TRBJ2-1,ASSSPPTYRASEQF
TRBV10-3,TRBJ1-2,AISESPGTLGYT
TRBV9,TRBJ2-1,ASSPSVNEQF
TRBV5-1,TRBJ1-2,ASSPPGQGASYT
TRBV13,TRBJ2-5,ASSLPPGGSWETQY
TRBV7-9,TRBJ1-2,ASSSDLPYGYT
TRBV7-2,TRBJ1-1,ASSLTSTGVGTEAF
TRBV5-1,TRBJ1-2,ASSLAPNYGYT
TRBV7-2,TRBJ2-1,ASSSPLAGGRSYNEQF
TRBV5-1,TRBJ1-2,ASSFRGGYT
TRBV9,TRBJ2-2,ASRATGEPTGELF
TRBV19,TRBJ2-7,ASTGQGGYEQY
TRBV21-1,TRBJ1-2,ASSEWTEYVGYT
TRBV30,TRBJ1-6,AWSVIFEVSRLH
TRBV11-2,TRBJ2-1,ASSLDGSEQF
TRBV7-9,TRBJ2-2,ASSLMFGGGELF
TRBV7-2,TRBJ1-2,ASSSGVDNYGYT
TRBV2,TRBJ1-1,ASSDRSLPGGTEAF
TRBV28,TRBJ2-3,ASSPPRGLSTDTQY
TRBV28,TRBJ1-5,ASQLLGDRGNQPQH
TRBV5-1,TRBJ1-3,ASSLVAGLTGNTIY
TRBV27,TRBJ2-7,ASSPRQGDYEQY
TRBV5-1,TRBJ2-3,ASSWSGRTSDTQY
TRBV18,TRBJ2-7,ASSPEGVYEQY
TRBV30,TRBJ2-5,AWSAAVQETQY
TRBV11-2,TRBJ2-7,ASSSRQGPHEQY
TRBV5-1,TRBJ1-1,ASSFSQGSTEAF